The 21 T cell receptor beta chains listed next were all sequenced from one sample in a study of brain T cells in children with intractable seizures. This table comes from immunoSEQ multiplex PCR, and its TCRdb copy is limited to in-frame clones, with some not included. In the table there are roughly 80,000 clones, around nine tenths of which are singletons. The source was peripheral blood, collected at surgery. Receptors originate from a girl aged 2 to 10 with Rasmussen encephalitis and intractable seizures.

This clone came up a few times. The chain joins TRBV28 to TRBJ1-5; the D gene is possibly TRBD1 (6 bases). The germline V gene has CDR1 MDHEN and CDR2 SYDVKM. V lost 3 bases to trimming and J lost 5 bases, with 11 bases between them. The CDR3 covers 14 residues. CDR3 DNA: TGTGCCAGCAGTTTGTCGGGGGCCCATCAGCCCCAGCATTTT. This sequence encodes CASSLSGAHQPQHF.

This rearrangement joins TRBV2 to TRBJ2-7, with D perhaps matching TRBD1 (5 bases). Germline V lookup: CDR1 SNHLY, CDR2 FYNNEI. The V end was cut by 2 bases, the J end by 5 bases, with 13 bases between. The CDR3 is made up of 14 amino acids. CDR3 loop: CASSEQGFLNEQYF. In nucleotides, the CDR3 is TGTGCCAGCAGTGAACAGGGATTTCTCAACGAGCAGTACTTC.

This clone was observed a handful of times. The chain uses TRBV6-6 and TRBJ1-1; D not resolved. Trimming pared 7 bases from V and 0 bases from J, leaving 21 bases between. Germline loops: CDR1 MNHNY, CDR2 SVGAGI (reference sequence). The CDR3 runs 17 residues. For the CDR3, the DNA is TGTGCCAGCAATCGGGTGAGAGGCCCTTGGGTGAACACTGAAGCTTTCTTT. Translation gives CASNRVRGPWVNTEAFF.

V is TRBV27 and J is TRBJ1-1; maybe TRBD1 (6 bases). This CDR3 contains 14 residues. Trimming took off 5 bases at V and 3 bases at J, with 13 bases between the two ends. In germline, CDR1 is MNHEY, CDR2 SMNVEV (reference sequence). DNA of the CDR3: TGTGCCAGCAGTCGCGAGGGGGGCCACACTGAAGCTTTCTTT. Its translation is CASSREGGHTEAFF.

This chain joins TRBV11-2 and TRBJ1-1; maybe TRBD1 (6 bases). Trimming left V 0 bases short and J 5 bases short, with 19 bases between. This CDR3 region has 17 residues. Germline V lookup: CDR1 SGHAT, CDR2 FQNNGV. CDR3 sequence (DNA): TGTGCCAGCAGCTTAGATGAGTCGCCGCGGGGGCGGACTGAAGCTTTCTTT. Translating it yields CASSLDESPRGRTEAFF. Using reference TRBV11-2 and TRBJ1-1 for the parts outside the CDR3, the full variable domain is EAGVAQSPRYKIIEKRQSVAFWCNPISGHATLYWYQQILGQGPKLLIQFQNNGVVDDSQLPKDRFSAERLKGVDSTLKIQPAKLEDSAVYLCASSLDESPRGRTEAFFGQGTRLTVV.

V gene TRBV19 combines with J gene TRBJ1-1; D uncertain. Germline V gene sequence: CDR1 LNHDA, CDR2 SQIVND (reference sequence). The CDR3 runs to 13 residues. The V and J ends lost 3 bases and 6 bases respectively, with 11 bases between them. CDR3 bases: TGTGCCAGTAGTATGCGGTTGGGTCCTGAAGCTTTCTTT. Amino acid sequence: CASSMRLGPEAFF.

The CDR3 region is CASSLGQNTEAFF. Written as DNA, the CDR3 is TGTGCCAGCAGCCTCGGACAGAACACTGAAGCTTTCTTT. The chain couples TRBV6-5 to TRBJ1-1; perhaps TRBD1 as D (5 bases). V shed 6 bases and J shed 1 base, with 9 bases lying between them. Per germline, CDR1 MNHEY and CDR2 SVGAGI. This CDR3 has 13 residues.

V usage is TRBV5-5 and J usage is TRBJ2-5; D gene uncertain. CDR1 and CDR2 (germline): SGHKS, YYEKEE (reference sequence). This CDR3 spans 15 amino acids. V lost 1 base and J 4 bases, leaving 14 bases between the germline ends. The CDR3 here is CASSLSSAPRETQYF. The CDR3 DNA reads TGTGCCAGCAGCTTGTCTTCAGCACCACGAGAGACCCAGTACTTC.

Notes on this clone: The junction departs from germline at one end; a sequencing error may be responsible. The chain combines TRBV12-3 or TRBV12-4 with TRBJ2-1, with TRBD2 matching over 11 bases. This CDR3 comprises 12 residues. The CDR3 DNA reads as TGTGCCAGCAGTTCCCCTAGCGGGGGGCTCCTCTTC. This sequence encodes CASSSPSGGLLF.

In regard to this clone: The same CDR3 arises from other DNA sequences in this sample as well. V is TRBV20-1 and J is TRBJ1-2; D gene uncertain. This CDR3 spans 10 amino acids. Trimming removed 6 bases at V and 8 bases at J, with 10 bases between. Germline V gene lookup returns CDR1 DFQATT and CDR2 SNEGSKA (reference sequence). The DNA of the CDR3 is TGCAGTGCCCGGGCGGGAGGCTACACCTTC. This gives the protein CSARAGGYTF.

The chain joins TRBV14 to TRBJ2-1, with D uncertain. This CDR3 has 11 amino acids. Germline-derived CDR1 and CDR2 are SGHDN and FVKESK. V was pared by 5 bases and J by 3 bases, with 2 bases between. In DNA, the CDR3 is TGTGCCAGCAGCGACTACAATGAGCAGTTCTTC. Amino acids: CASSDYNEQFF.

The chain uses TRBV28 and TRBJ1-1; possible D gene TRBD1, 5 bases. Germline V lookup: CDR1 MDHEN, CDR2 SYDVKM. Trimming took 6 bases from V and 11 from J, leaving 13 bases between them. This CDR3 has 11 amino acids. This chain's CDR3 is CASSLGRVAFF. Written as DNA, the CDR3 is TGTGCCAGCAGCCTGGGACGGGTGGCTTTCTTT.

The chain links TRBV2 to TRBJ2-4; 12 nucleotides match TRBD1. Germline CDR1 SNHLY, CDR2 FYNNEI. The CDR3 consists of 17 residues. V shed 5 bases and J 7 bases; nucleotides not matched to a gene: 12. The CDR3 nucleotides read TGTGCCAGCAGTCGAGGGACAGGGGGCATCGGTCCGAACATTCAGTACTTC. The encoded protein is CASSRGTGGIGPNIQYF.

The chain joins TRBV4-1 to TRBJ1-4; D ambiguous. The CDR3 consists of 15 residues. Trimming took 0 bases from V and 3 from J, leaving 8 bases between them. Germline CDR1 MGHRA, CDR2 YSYEKL. DNA of the CDR3: TGCGCCAGCAGCCAAGAAGGGTTTGCTAATGAAAAACTGTTTTTT. Translation: CASSQEGFANEKLFF.

The V and J genes are TRBV4-1 and TRBJ2-3; tentatively, D is TRBD2 (5 bases). Per germline, CDR1 MGHRA and CDR2 YSYEKL. Trimming removed 0 bases at V and 0 bases at J, with 10 bases between. This CDR3 spans 16 amino acids. The CDR3 reads CASSQEAEWSTDTQYF. For the CDR3, the DNA is TGCGCCAGCAGCCAAGAAGCGGAATGGAGCACAGATACGCAGTATTTT.

This chain joins TRBV29-1 and TRBJ1-1; the D is unclear. Trimming removed 7 bases at V and 0 bases at J, with 6 bases between. There are 11 residues in the CDR3. Germline V gene sequence: CDR1 SQVTM, CDR2 ANQGSEA. The CDR3: CSAQLNTEAFF. In DNA form, the CDR3 reads TGCAGCGCTCAATTGAACACTGAAGCTTTCTTT.

This chain links TRBV7-8 with TRBJ2-5, with TRBD1 matching over 8 bases. CDR3 length: 17 amino acids. Germline V gene sequence: CDR1 SGHVS, CDR2 FQNEAQ. The J segment lost 3 bases and the V segment lost 3 bases, leaving 12 bases of the junction unmatched. DNA of the CDR3: TGTGCCAGCAGCTTTGAGGGACAGGAAAGGCGTGAAGAGACCCAGTACTTC. Translating it yields CASSFEGQERREETQYF.

The chain couples TRBV6-1 to TRBJ1-2; a weak D match, TRBD1 (6 bases). Germline-derived CDR1 and CDR2 are MNHNS and SASEGT. This CDR3 has 14 amino acids. V gave up 2 bases and J gave up 4 bases, with 11 bases separating them. In DNA, the CDR3 is TGTGCCAGCAGTGAACAGGGGAGAGGCTATGGCTACACCTTC. Residues: CASSEQGRGYGYTF.

The V call is TRBV9, the J call TRBJ1-1; TRBD1 matches 9 bases. The CDR3 length is 14 residues. V lost 4 bases to trimming and J lost 6 bases; unmatched junction nucleotides: 7. CDR1 and CDR2 from the germline V gene are SGDLS and YYNGEE. The CDR3, as DNA: TGTGCCAGCAGCCTTCAGACAGGGGGGGCTGAAGCTTTCTTT. This gives the protein CASSLQTGGAEAFF. Drawing the rest from reference TRBV9 and TRBJ1-1, the complete variable domain is DSGVTQTPKHLITATGQRVTLRCSPRSGDLSVYWYQQSLDQGLQFLIQYYNGEERAKGNILERFSAQQFPDLHSELNLSSLELGDSALYFCASSLQTGGAEAFFGQGTRLTVV.

V gene TRBV27 combines with J gene TRBJ1-6, with D unresolved. The germline V and J ends were trimmed by 8 bases and 5 bases, with 13 bases remaining between them. The CDR3 extends over 14 amino acids. Germline values: CDR1 MNHEY, CDR2 SMNVEV (reference sequence). CDR3 DNA sequence: TGTGCCAGCGGAGCCAGACGGGATAATTCACCCCTCCACTTT. Translated, it gives CASGARRDNSPLHF.

V is TRBV6-1 and J is TRBJ1-5; D is uncertain. CDR1 is MNHNS and CDR2 is SASEGT in the germline V gene. V lost 0 bases and J 7 bases, leaving 7 bases between the germline ends. CDR3 length equals 13 residues. The CDR3 protein is CASSEASGQPQHF. In DNA, the CDR3 is TGTGCCAGCAGTGAAGCCTCGGGGCAGCCCCAGCATTTT.